Listed below are T cell receptor beta chains from one sample, sequenced in a study of shared clonotypes between healthy human individuals. Only in-frame clones appear in the TCRdb table, and some are missing; sequencing was by immunoSEQ multiplex PCR. The sample carries millions of clones, just over 90% recorded once. The sample comprised naive CD4+ T cells sorted from blood. The origin of the receptors is a man aged 18 to 30 in good health. Both conserved end residues are part of each CDR3. A D gene is named only where the DNA matches it firmly. Clone size, where shown, is once, few, many, or a class for clones that have expanded.

j_call clone_size v_call d_call cdr3_aa cdr3_nt
TRBJ1-1 - TRBV6-1 TRBD1 CASRTGVSFTEAFF TGTGCCAGCAGGACAGGGGTTTCGTTCACTGAAGCTTTCTTT
TRBJ2-3 - TRBV10-3 TRBD2 CAITPGTSGSHTQYF TGTGCCATCACCCCTGGGACTAGCGGGAGCCATACGCAGTATTTT
TRBJ2-3 - TRBV6-5 - CASSRGTDTQYF TGTGCCAGCAGCCGGGGTACAGATACGCAGTATTTT
TRBJ1-1 - TRBV30 - CAWSGMGGRFLSEAFF TGTGCCTGGAGTGGAATGGGGGGGCGATTTCTCTCTGAAGCTTTCTTT
TRBJ2-3 once TRBV6-6 - CASRYPGVGDTQYF TGTGCCAGCAGATATCCCGGGGTCGGTGATACGCAGTATTTT
TRBJ1-6 - TRBV7-2 TRBD1 CASSLAGTGVGSPLHF TGTGCCAGCAGCTTAGCCGGGACAGGGGTCGGGTCACCCCTCCACTTT
TRBJ2-7 - TRBV30 - CAWSLRDRYEQYF TGTGCCTGGAGTTTGAGGGACCGCTACGAGCAGTACTTC
TRBJ1-1 - TRBV2 TRBD1 CASRGQGAGTEAFF TGTGCCAGCAGAGGACAGGGGGCTGGCACTGAAGCTTTCTTT
TRBJ2-7 - TRBV30 TRBD1 CAWRPPGQGTYEQYF TGTGCCTGGAGGCCCCCGGGACAGGGAACCTACGAGCAGTACTTC
TRBJ2-5 - TRBV5-1 - CASSLELSSETQYF TGCGCCAGCAGTCTTGAGCTGTCGTCAGAGACCCAGTACTTC
TRBJ1-5 - TRBV19 TRBD1 CASSRDRGRNQPQHF TGTGCCAGTTCTAGAGACAGGGGTCGAAATCAGCCCCAGCATTTT
TRBJ1-2 - TRBV6-5 - CASSPNRQANGYTF TGTGCCAGCAGCCCGAATAGACAGGCGAATGGCTACACCTTC
TRBJ2-2 - TRBV11-2 TRBD1 CASSLQGATGELFF TGTGCCAGCAGCTTACAGGGGGCCACCGGGGAGCTGTTTTTT
TRBJ1-2 - TRBV5-1 TRBD1 CASSLAGTGGALGGYTF TGCGCCAGCAGCTTGGCCGGGACAGGGGGCGCATTGGGCGGCTACACCTTC
TRBJ1-1 once TRBV6-5 - CASSPRENTEAFF TGTGCCAGCAGCCCCCGGGAGAACACTGAAGCTTTCTTT
TRBJ1-6 - TRBV5-4 - CASSADRNSPLHF TGTGCCAGCAGCGCAGACAGGAATTCACCCCTCCACTTT
TRBJ2-7 - TRBV2 - CASSETSYEQYF TGTGCCAGCAGTGAAACATCGTACGAGCAGTACTTC
TRBJ2-7 - TRBV5-1 - CASSATRYEQYF TGCGCCAGCAGCGCTACGAGGTACGAGCAGTACTTC
TRBJ2-1 - TRBV11-3 TRBD2 CASSLDRGAYNEQFF TGTGCCAGCAGCTTAGATCGGGGGGCCTACAATGAGCAGTTCTTC
TRBJ1-3 - TRBV6-5 - CASSYQGTSGNTIYF TGTGCCAGCAGTTACCAAGGGACCTCTGGAAACACCATATATTTT
TRBJ1-3 - TRBV7-9 - CASSWKGQAGNTIYF TGTGCCAGCAGCTGGAAGGGCCAGGCGGGAAACACCATATATTTT
TRBJ2-7 - TRBV27 TRBD1 CASSLSRGQAVYEQYF TGTGCCAGCAGTTTAAGTAGAGGACAGGCTGTCTACGAGCAGTACTTC
TRBJ2-3 - TRBV7-9 - CASSPPFRDSGTDTQYF TGTGCCAGCAGCCCCCCATTCCGGGACTCTGGCACAGATACGCAGTATTTT
TRBJ2-1 - TRBV9 - CASSVGGTPPGEQFF TGTGCCAGCAGCGTAGGAGGGACTCCCCCCGGGGAGCAGTTCTTC
TRBJ2-3 - TRBV7-9 TRBD2 CASSSGGTRITDTQYF TGTGCCAGCAGCTCCGGCGGGACTAGGATCACAGATACGCAGTATTTT
TRBJ1-6 - TRBV18 TRBD1 CASSAGQGLNSPLHF TGTGCCAGCTCAGCGGGACAGGGCCTCAATTCACCCCTCCACTTT
TRBJ1-2 - TRBV19 - CASSIGVGDYGYTF TGTGCCAGTAGTATCGGGGTAGGTGACTATGGCTACACCTTC
TRBJ1-1 - TRBV28 TRBD1 CASSSTGGTEAFF TGTGCCAGCAGTTCGACAGGGGGCACTGAAGCTTTCTTT
TRBJ2-7 once TRBV20-1 - CSARDGPEQYF TGCAGTGCTAGAGATGGGCCCGAGCAGTACTTC
TRBJ2-1 - TRBV7-2 - CASSLPGPYNEQFF TGTGCCAGCAGCTTACCGGGGCCTTACAATGAGCAGTTCTTC
TRBJ2-7 - TRBV5-1 TRBD2 CASSLAGGLSGEQYF TGCGCCAGCAGCTTGGCGGGAGGCCTCTCTGGTGAGCAGTACTTC
TRBJ2-3 - TRBV29-1 TRBD1 CSVEDRGDRGSTDTQYF TGCAGCGTTGAAGATCGGGGGGACAGGGGTAGCACAGATACGCAGTATTTT
TRBJ2-1 - TRBV7-9 TRBD2 CASSPPGGRTGEQFF TGTGCCAGCAGCCCCCCGGGAGGGCGGACGGGTGAGCAGTTCTTC
TRBJ1-1 - TRBV29-1 TRBD1 CSVELRGRKNTEAFF TGCAGCGTTGAACTTAGGGGGCGTAAGAACACTGAAGCTTTCTTT
TRBJ2-3 - TRBV6-5 TRBD1 CASSPTGASSDTQYF TGTGCCAGCAGTCCCACAGGGGCCTCTTCAGATACGCAGTATTTT
TRBJ1-2 - TRBV6-1 TRBD1 CASTDFGTVPGGYTF TGTGCCAGCACAGATTTTGGGACAGTCCCCGGTGGCTACACCTTC
TRBJ2-7 - TRBV11-3 - CASSQSGLHYEQYF TGTGCCAGCAGCCAGTCGGGCCTTCACTACGAGCAGTACTTC
TRBJ2-3 - TRBV10-3 TRBD2 CASGGGVDTQYF TGTGCCAGCGGGGGGGGTGTGGATACGCAGTATTTT
TRBJ1-5 - TRBV6-1 TRBD1 CASTATDRGNQPQHF TGTGCCAGCACCGCAACGGACAGGGGGAATCAGCCCCAGCATTTT
TRBJ1-4 - TRBV5-6 - CASSAPGGGEKLFF TGTGCCAGCAGCGCGCCCGGGGGCGGGGAAAAACTGTTTTTT
TRBJ1-5 - TRBV19 TRBD1 CASMVGQGVNQPQHF TGTGCCAGTATGGTGGGACAGGGGGTTAATCAGCCCCAGCATTTT
TRBJ2-3 - TRBV7-9 - CASSSVSWGRGSYTDTQYF TGTGCCAGCAGCTCAGTCAGTTGGGGGCGCGGATCTTACACAGATACGCAGTATTTT
TRBJ2-1 - TRBV28 - CASSLIGGRNEQFF TGTGCCAGCAGTTTAATCGGGGGGCGGAATGAGCAGTTCTTC
TRBJ1-6 once TRBV2 TRBD1 CASSEAETGLNSPLHF TGTGCCAGCAGTGAAGCCGAGACAGGGCTCAATTCACCCCTCCACTTT
TRBJ2-5 - TRBV10-1 - CASSESRGVETQYF TGCGCCAGCAGTGAGTCGAGGGGTGTTGAGACCCAGTACTTC
TRBJ2-2 - TRBV19 - CASTGLSPGELFF TGTGCCAGCACAGGGTTATCCCCCGGGGAGCTGTTTTTT
TRBJ1-1 - TRBV28 - CASSSFRTEAFF TGTGCCAGCAGTTCCTTTCGGACTGAAGCTTTCTTT
TRBJ2-7 - TRBV6-5 TRBD1 CATSPHRTGDEQYF TGTGCCACAAGTCCACACCGGACAGGGGACGAGCAGTACTTC
TRBJ2-3 - TRBV11-3 TRBD1 CASSPQGAQDTQYF TGTGCCAGCAGCCCACAGGGGGCCCAAGATACGCAGTATTTT
TRBJ2-5 - TRBV10-3 TRBD2 CAISAGGRGGEETQYF TGTGCCATCAGTGCGGGCGGGAGGGGCGGAGAAGAGACCCAGTACTTC
TRBJ2-2 - TRBV6-5 - CASLPNRAVGELFF TGTGCCAGCCTCCCGAACAGGGCAGTCGGGGAGCTGTTTTTT
TRBJ1-2 - TRBV7-2 - CASSRDGNYGYTF TGTGCCAGCAGCCGGGACGGAAACTATGGCTACACCTTC
TRBJ2-1 once TRBV10-1 - CASSEQDSSSYNEQFF TGCGCCAGCAGTGAGCAAGACAGTAGCTCCTACAATGAGCAGTTCTTC